The 11 T cell receptor beta chains given below trace back to one sample, sequenced in a study of cytomegalovirus exposure and HLA in healthy donors. PCR employed 60 Vbeta and 13 Jbeta primers. Here immunoSEQ multiplex PCR was the method, and the copy in TCRdb shows in-frame clones only, minus some. Of 130,000 to 150,000 clones detected, about 70% appear once; the ten largest clones hold approximately 4.3%. The sample was PBMCs. These receptors originate from a man aged 60 to 69 in good health and CMV-seronegative.

This clone has only a few counts. CDR3 sequence: CASSPGRAGGTSYEQYF. The CDR3 DNA is TGTGCCAGCAGCCCCGGGAGAGCGGGGGGTACCTCCTACGAGCAGTACTTC. This chain links TRBV7-8 with TRBJ2-7; 9 bases match TRBD2. With V trimmed by 5 bases and J by 0 bases, 11 bases remained unmatched. This CDR3 region has 17 residues. Germline assignment: CDR1 SGHVS and CDR2 FQNEAQ.

V gene TRBV28 combines with J gene TRBJ2-7; 7 positions agree with TRBD1. V lost 6 bases, J lost 5 bases, and 16 bases stayed unmatched. There are 16 residues in the CDR3. The germline V gene encodes CDR1 MDHEN and CDR2 SYDVKM. The CDR3 protein is CASRLYATGVGDEQYF. As DNA, the CDR3 is TGTGCCAGCAGACTCTACGCCACAGGGGTTGGGGACGAGCAGTACTTC.

This chain uses TRBV25-1 with TRBJ2-2; 9 bases line up with TRBD2. The CDR3 spans 15 residues. Germline V gene lookup returns CDR1 MGHDK and CDR2 SYGVNS. J gave up 7 bases and V 6 bases, and 9 bases lay outside the gene matches. DNA of the CDR3: TGTGCCAGCAGCCCGGCGGGAGGGCGTGGCGGGGAGCTGTTTTTT. Its protein product is CASSPAGGRGGELFF. The full variable domain, in which reference TRBV25-1 and TRBJ2-2 provide the parts outside the CDR3, is EADIYQTPRYLVIGTGKKITLECSQTMGHDKMYWYQQDPGMELHLIHYSYGVNSTEKGDLSSESTVSRIRTEHFPLTLESARPSHTSQYLCASSPAGGRGGELFFGEGSRLTVL.

In its sample, this clone was seen a few times. This chain links TRBV6-1 with TRBJ1-4; D gene ambiguous. Per germline, CDR1 MNHNS and CDR2 SASEGT. V was shortened by 7 bases and J by 7 bases, with 7 bases between the two germline ends. The CDR3 consists of 11 residues. CDR3 bases: TGTGCCAGCAACGGTGTTGAAAAACTGTTTTTT. Encoded protein: CASNGVEKLFF.

The chain employs TRBV19 and TRBJ2-5; unclear D gene. CDR3 length: 14 amino acids. Per the germline V gene, CDR1 is LNHDA and CDR2 is SQIVND (reference sequence). V was pared by 1 base and J by 5 bases, with 11 bases between. The CDR3 coding sequence is TGTGCCAGTAGTATAGCTGAGCGAGGCGAGACCCAGTACTTC. This sequence encodes CASSIAERGETQYF.

This clone was recorded a few times. The V gene is TRBV28, the J gene TRBJ2-7, with 7 nucleotides matching TRBD1. This CDR3 region has 15 residues. Germline CDR1 MDHEN, CDR2 SYDVKM. Losses at the gene ends were 3 bases for V and 2 bases for J; bases not matched to a gene: 7. The CDR3 loop is CASSLSGTEAYEQYF. The DNA for the CDR3 is TGTGCCAGCAGTTTGTCCGGGACAGAGGCCTACGAGCAGTACTTC.

V and J are TRBV4-2 and TRBJ2-2; 7 nucleotides agree with TRBD1. CDR3 length: 17 amino acids. Trimming removed 0 bases from V and 7 bases from J; junction bases left unmatched: 11. Germline values: CDR1 LGHNA, CDR2 YNFKEQ. CDR3 in amino acids: CASSQDGHRGMGGELFF. Written as DNA, the CDR3 is TGTGCCAGCAGCCAAGATGGGCACAGGGGTATGGGCGGGGAGCTGTTTTTT.

The rearrangement joins TRBV29-1 to TRBJ2-7, with 10 nucleotides matching TRBD1. Germline V gives CDR1 SQVTM, CDR2 ANQGSEA. V lost 8 bases and J lost 6; bases outside the gene matches: 7. The CDR3 extends over 12 amino acids. The CDR3 protein is CSTGDRGAEQYF. The DNA of the CDR3 is TGCAGCACAGGGGACAGGGGCGCCGAGCAGTACTTC.

This chain uses TRBV4-3 with TRBJ2-3; no reliable D call. The germline V and J ends were trimmed by 3 bases and 1 base, with 5 bases remaining between them. Germline CDR1 is LGHNA and CDR2 is YSLEER. CDR3 length equals 13 residues. CDR3 sequence reads: CASSHRGTDTQYF. In DNA, the CDR3 is TGCGCCAGCAGCCATCGGGGCACAGATACGCAGTATTTT.

This clone was picked up a small number of times. DNA for the CDR3: TGTGCCAGCAGCTCTTCACTAGCGGGAGGTAGGGAGCAGTACTTC. Translating it yields CASSSSLAGGREQYF. The V call is TRBV5-4, the J call TRBJ2-7; 12 bases map to TRBD2. V was pared by 3 bases and J by 7 bases, with 8 bases of the junction left unmatched. Germline-derived CDR1 and CDR2 are SGHNT and YYREEE (reference sequence). CDR3 length: 15 amino acids.

There are a few counts of this clone. The chain carries TRBV27 and TRBJ2-1; 7 positions match TRBD2. V shed 3 bases and J 7 bases; nucleotides not matched to a gene: 6. Germline loops: CDR1 MNHEY, CDR2 SMNVEV (reference sequence). CDR3 length: 14 amino acids. The CDR3 DNA follows: TGTGCCAGCAGTTTCGGGGGAGGGCGGAATGAGCAGTTCTTC. Its translation: CASSFGGGRNEQFF.